This T cell receptor beta chain is drawn from a study of T-cell memory formation after mild COVID-19. For the study at large: The study found TCR clusters largely donor specific.

The CDR3 contains 12 residues. V lost 5 bases and J lost 8, with 10 bases in between. Germline lookup yields CDR1 LNHDA and CDR2 SQIVND (reference sequence). This clonotype appeared many times. One entry per CDR3 protein, called by TCRdb with MiXCR from the 5' RACE reads. The sample gives 30,000 to 45,000 distinct CDR3 sequences, approximately 10% of which show up once; 25% to 35% is in the top ten. The sample consisted of PBMCs or a T cell subset sorted from them (not recorded which). This rearrangement joins TRBV19 to TRBJ2-1; D is undetermined. The clonotype was recovered from a man younger than 30 who had mild COVID-19 (a few samples of this study predate the infection). Cell type and time point are not known. CDR3 in amino acids: CASSLRIDEQFF. In DNA, the CDR3 is TGTGCCAGTAGTTTACGAATTGATGAGCAGTTCTTC. The full variable domain, rest sourced from reference TRBV19 and TRBJ2-1, is DGGITQSPKYLFRKEGQNVTLSCEQNLNHDAMYWYRQDPGQGLRLIYYSQIVNDFQKGDIAEGYSVSREKKESFPLTVTSAQKNPTAFYLCASSLRIDEQFFGPGTRLTVL.